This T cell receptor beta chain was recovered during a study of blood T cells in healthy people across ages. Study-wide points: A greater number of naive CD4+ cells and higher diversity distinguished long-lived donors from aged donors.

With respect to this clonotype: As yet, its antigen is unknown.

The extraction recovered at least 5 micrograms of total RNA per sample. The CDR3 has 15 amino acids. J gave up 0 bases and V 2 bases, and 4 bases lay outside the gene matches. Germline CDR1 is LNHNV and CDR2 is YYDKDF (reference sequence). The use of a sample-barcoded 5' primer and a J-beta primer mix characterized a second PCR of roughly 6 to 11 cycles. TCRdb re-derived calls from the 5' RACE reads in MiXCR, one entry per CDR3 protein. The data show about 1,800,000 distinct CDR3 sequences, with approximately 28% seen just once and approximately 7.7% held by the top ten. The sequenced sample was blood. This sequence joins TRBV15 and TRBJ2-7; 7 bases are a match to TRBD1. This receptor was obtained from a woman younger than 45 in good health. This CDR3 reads CATSRSRDSSYEQYF. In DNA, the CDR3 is TGTGCCACCAGCAGATCCCGGGACAGCTCCTACGAGCAGTACTTC. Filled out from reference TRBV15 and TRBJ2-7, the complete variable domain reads DAMVIQNPRYQVTQFGKPVTLSCSQTLNHNVMYWYQQKSSQAPKLLFHYYDKDFNNEADTPDNFQSRRPNTSFCFLDIRSPGLGDTAMYLCATSRSRDSSYEQYFGPGTRLTVT.